The sequence of this T cell receptor beta chain was determined in a study of CD8+ T cells in alopecia areata. Extracted RNA was reverse transcribed into cDNA, the sequencing template. Data came from immunoSEQ multiplex PCR; TCRdb stores just in-frame clones and leaves some out. This table holds approximately 34,000 clones, less than 70% found once. In germline, CDR1 is MDHEN, CDR2 SYDVKM. CDR3 length: 16 residues. Trimming shortened V by 6 bases and J by 3 bases, and 18 bases separated the two germline ends. The V and J genes are TRBV28 and TRBJ1-5; no clear D gene. Sequencing input: NKG2D-high CD8+ T cells sorted from blood. The origin of this receptor is a human donor with alopecia areata. The CDR3 DNA follows: TGTGCCAGCAGCCGTGCCTCGTCGGGGATCAATCAGCCCCAGCATTTT. Protein product: CASSRASSGINQPQHF. The full variable domain, its missing parts supplied by reference TRBV28 and TRBJ1-5, is DVKVTQSSRYLVKRTGEKVFLECVQDMDHENMFWYRQDPGLGLRLIYFSYDVKMKEKGDIPEGYSVSREKKERFSLILESASTNQTSMYLCASSRASSGINQPQHFGDGTRLSIL.